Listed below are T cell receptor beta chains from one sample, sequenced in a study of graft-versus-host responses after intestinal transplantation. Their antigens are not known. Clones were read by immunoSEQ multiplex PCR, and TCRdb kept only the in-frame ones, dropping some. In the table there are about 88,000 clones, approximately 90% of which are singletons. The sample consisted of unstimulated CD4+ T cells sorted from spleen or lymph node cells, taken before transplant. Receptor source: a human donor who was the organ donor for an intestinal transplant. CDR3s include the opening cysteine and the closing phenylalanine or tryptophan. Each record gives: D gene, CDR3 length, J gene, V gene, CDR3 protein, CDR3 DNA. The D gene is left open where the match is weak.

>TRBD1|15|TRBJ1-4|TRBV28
CASSYQGAANEKLFF
TGTGCCAGCAGCTACCAGGGGGCAGCTAATGAAAAACTGTTTTTT
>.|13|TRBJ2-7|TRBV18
CASSRTETYEQYF
TGTGCCAGCTCAAGGACAGAGACCTACGAGCAGTACTTC
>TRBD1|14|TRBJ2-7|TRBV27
CASSPWDSSYEQYF
TGTGCCAGCAGTCCGTGGGACAGCTCCTACGAGCAGTACTTC
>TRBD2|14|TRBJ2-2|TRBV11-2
CASSTSGITGELFF
TGTGCCAGCAGCACTAGCGGGATCACCGGGGAGCTGTTTTTT
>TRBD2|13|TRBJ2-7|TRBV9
CASSVVAGREQYF
TGTGCCAGCAGCGTGGTAGCGGGACGCGAGCAGTACTTC
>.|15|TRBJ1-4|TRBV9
CASSTRPGTNEKLFF
TGTGCCAGCAGCACCCGCCCGGGGACTAATGAAAAACTGTTTTTT
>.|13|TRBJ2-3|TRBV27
CASSWVPGDTQYF
TGTGCCAGCAGTTGGGTCCCAGGGGATACGCAGTATTTT
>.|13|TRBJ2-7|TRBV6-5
CASSYIQGSEQYF
TGTGCCAGCAGTTACATTCAGGGTTCCGAGCAGTACTTC
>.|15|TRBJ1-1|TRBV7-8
CASSLGGFLNTEAFF
TGTGCCAGCAGCTTAGGGGGCTTTTTGAACACTGAAGCTTTCTTT
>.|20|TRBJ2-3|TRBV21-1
CASTPKGGTSGRPHTDTQYF
TGTGCCAGCACCCCAAAGGGTGGGACTAGCGGGAGGCCTCACACAGATACGCAGTATTTT